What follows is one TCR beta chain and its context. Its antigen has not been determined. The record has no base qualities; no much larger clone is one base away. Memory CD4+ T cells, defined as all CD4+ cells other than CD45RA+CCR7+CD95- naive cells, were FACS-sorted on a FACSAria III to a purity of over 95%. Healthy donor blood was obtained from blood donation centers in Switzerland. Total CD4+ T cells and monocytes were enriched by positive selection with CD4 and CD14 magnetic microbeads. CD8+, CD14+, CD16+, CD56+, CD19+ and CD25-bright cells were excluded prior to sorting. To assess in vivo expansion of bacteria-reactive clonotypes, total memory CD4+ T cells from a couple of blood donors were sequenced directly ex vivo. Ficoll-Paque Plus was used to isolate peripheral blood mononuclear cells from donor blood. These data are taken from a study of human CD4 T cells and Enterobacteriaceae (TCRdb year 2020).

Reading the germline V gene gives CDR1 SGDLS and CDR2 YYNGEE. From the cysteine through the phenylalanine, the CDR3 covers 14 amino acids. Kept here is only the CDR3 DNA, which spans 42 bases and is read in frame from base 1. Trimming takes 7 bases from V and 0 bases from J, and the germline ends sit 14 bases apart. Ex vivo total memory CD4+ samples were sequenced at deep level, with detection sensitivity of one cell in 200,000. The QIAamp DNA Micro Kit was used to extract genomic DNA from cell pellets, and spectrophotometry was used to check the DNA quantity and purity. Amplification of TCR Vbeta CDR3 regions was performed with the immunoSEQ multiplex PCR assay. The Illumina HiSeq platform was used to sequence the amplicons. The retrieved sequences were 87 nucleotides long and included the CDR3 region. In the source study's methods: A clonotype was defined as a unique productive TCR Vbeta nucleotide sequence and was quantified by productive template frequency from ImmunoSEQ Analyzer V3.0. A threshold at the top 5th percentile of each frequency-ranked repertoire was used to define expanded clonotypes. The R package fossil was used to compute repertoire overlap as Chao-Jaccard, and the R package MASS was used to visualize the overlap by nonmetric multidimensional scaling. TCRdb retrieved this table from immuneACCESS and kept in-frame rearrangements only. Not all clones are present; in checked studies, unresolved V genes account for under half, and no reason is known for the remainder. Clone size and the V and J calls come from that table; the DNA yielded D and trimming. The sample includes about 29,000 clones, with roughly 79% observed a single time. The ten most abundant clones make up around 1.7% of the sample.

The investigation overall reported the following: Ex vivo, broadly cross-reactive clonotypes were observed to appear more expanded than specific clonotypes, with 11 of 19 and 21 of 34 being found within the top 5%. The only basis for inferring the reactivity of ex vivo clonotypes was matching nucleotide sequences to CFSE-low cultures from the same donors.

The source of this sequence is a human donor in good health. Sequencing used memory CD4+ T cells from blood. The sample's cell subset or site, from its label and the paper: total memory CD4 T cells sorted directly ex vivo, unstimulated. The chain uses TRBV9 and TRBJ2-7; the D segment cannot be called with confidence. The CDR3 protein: CASGYEAFSYEQYF. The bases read TGTGCCAGCGGTTATGAGGCGTTCTCCTACGAGCAGTACTTC. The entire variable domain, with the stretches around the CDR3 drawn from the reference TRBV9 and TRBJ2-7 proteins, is DSGVTQTPKHLITATGQRVTLRCSPRSGDLSVYWYQQSLDQGLQFLIQYYNGEERAKGNILERFSAQQFPDLHSELNLSSLELGDSALYFCASGYEAFSYEQYFGPGTRLTVT.